A single sample gave rise to the 6 T cell receptor beta chains below, sequenced in a study of T-cell reconstitution after alpha-beta-depleted transplantation in children. Construction of the TCRbeta library involved unique molecular identifiers. TCRdb passed the PCR reads through MiXCR, listing each CDR3 protein once. The sample consists of 75,000 to 80,000 distinct CDR3 sequences, approximately 18% of them appearing once. This sample comprised PBMCs, mostly from graft donor cells, obtained 360 days after TCRalphabeta/CD19-depleted stem cell transplant. The receptors come from a male patient between 2 and 10 years old who had a stem cell transplant for acute lymphoblastic leukemia, so the T cells may come from the graft donor.

This clonotype was seen repeatedly, ten times or more. The rearrangement joins TRBV24-1 to TRBJ2-1, with TRBD2 matching 11 bases. V trimming: 7 bases; J trimming: 7 bases; junction bases outside the gene matches: 17. Per germline, CDR1 KGHDR and CDR2 SFDVKD. The CDR3 is 18 amino acids. For the CDR3, the DNA is TGTGCCACCAGCGGACAGGGGACTTGGACTAGCGGGTGGAATGAGCAGTTCTTC. It codes for CATSGQGTWTSGWNEQFF.

This clonotype was seen a handful of times. The chain carries TRBV7-8 and TRBJ2-1; 11 nucleotides match TRBD1. This CDR3 has 16 residues. With 4 bases clipped from V and 8 bases from J, the junction kept 10 bases outside the gene matches. Looked up from germline, CDR1 is SGHVS and CDR2 is FQNEAQ. CDR3 DNA: TGTGCCAGCAGCTCCGGGACAGGGGGGCATAGCTATGAGCAGTTCTTC. Amino acids: CASSSGTGGHSYEQFF.

This clonotype has more than one count but fewer than ten. V is TRBV5-1 and J is TRBJ1-2; tentatively, D is TRBD1 (5 bases). Per the germline V gene, CDR1 is SGHRS and CDR2 is YFSETQ. V was clipped by 1 base and J by 4 bases, with 11 bases between them. The CDR3 totals 14 residues. The CDR3 protein is CASSLSREIYGYTF. The CDR3 region has the DNA TGCGCCAGCAGCTTGTCCAGGGAGATCTATGGCTACACCTTC.

The gene calls are TRBV20-1 and TRBJ2-7; 9 positions match TRBD2. Germline values: CDR1 DFQATT, CDR2 SNEGSKA (reference sequence). V was pared by 4 bases and J by 0 bases, with 1 base of the junction left unmatched. This CDR3 contains 13 residues. The CDR3 nucleotides are TGCAGTGCTATTAGCGGGAGCTCCTACGAGCAGTACTTC. It translates to CSAISGSSYEQYF.

This clonotype occurred a few times. The rearrangement joins TRBV6-5 to TRBJ1-5, with a weak D call TRBD1 (5 bases). The CDR3 totals 15 residues. CDR1 is MNHEY, CDR2 SVGAGI, per germline. Trimming removed 2 bases at V and 2 bases at J, with 10 bases between. As DNA, the CDR3 is TGTGCCAGCAGTTACACCGAGGGGCGCAATCAGCCCCAGCATTTT. Translation: CASSYTEGRNQPQHF.

This clonotype was recorded a few times. This chain uses TRBV5-1 with TRBJ1-1; the D is unclear. Germline CDR1 reads SGHRS; CDR2 reads YFSETQ. The CDR3 has 13 amino acids. V was cut by 0 bases and J by 14 bases, with 17 bases left in between. Written as DNA, the CDR3 is TGCGCCAGCAGCTTGGCCCTCTCCGAAGGTTCCTTCTTT. It encodes CASSLALSEGSFF. Filled out from reference TRBV5-1 and TRBJ1-1, the complete variable domain reads KAGVTQTPRYLIKTRGQQVTLSCSPISGHRSVSWYQQTPGQGLQFLFEYFSETQRNKGNFPGRFSGRQFSNSRSEMNVSTLELGDSALYLCASSLALSEGSFFGQGTRLTVV.